The rows below give T cell receptor beta chains drawn from one sample of a study of technical replicates of blood from a handful of donors. Assay: immunoSEQ multiplex PCR; the TCRdb copy retains only in-frame clones and omits some. The sample records about 64,000 clones, approximately 86% being singletons. The sequencing input was PBMCs. These receptors were taken from a human donor in good health. Some clones in this sample may be carry-over from other donors' samples. CDR3s include the opening cysteine and the closing phenylalanine or tryptophan. The order of the fields is D gene, CDR3 length, V gene, J gene, CDR3 protein, CDR3 DNA. The D gene is left open where the match is weak.

.	12	TRBV4-3	TRBJ2-1	CASSTGGSEQFF	TGCGCCAGCAGCACTGGGGGCAGTGAGCAGTTCTTC
TRBD1	15	TRBV28	TRBJ1-2	CASTTGQGRVYGYTF	TGTGCCAGCACAACGGGACAGGGGAGGGTCTATGGCTACACCTTC
TRBD2	18	TRBV5-3	TRBJ2-3	CARSLRIAGGTNTDTQYF	TGTGCCAGAAGCTTGAGGATAGCGGGAGGCACGAACACAGATACGCAGTATTTT
TRBD1	18	TRBV7-9	TRBJ1-4	CASSPSFTGDGTNEKLFF	TGTGCCAGCAGCCCCAGTTTCACAGGGGATGGGACTAATGAAAAACTGTTTTTT
.	15	TRBV5-4	TRBJ1-1	CASSKGALSGTEAFF	TGTGCCAGCAGCAAAGGAGCGCTGTCGGGCACTGAAGCTTTCTTT
.	17	TRBV27	TRBJ1-4	CASSLRPPTVTNEKLFF	TGTGCCAGCAGTTTAAGGCCCCCGACAGTCACTAATGAAAAACTGTTTTTT
.	15	TRBV27	TRBJ2-7	CASSLAHTHSAEQYF	TGTGCCAGCAGTCTAGCACACACCCACAGTGCCGAGCAGTACTTC
.	14	TRBV6-4	TRBJ1-1	CASSAQQGSTEAFF	TGTGCCAGCAGTGCCCAACAGGGAAGCACTGAAGCTTTCTTT
.	14	TRBV12-5	TRBJ1-2	CASGLGQTFYGYTF	TGTGCTAGTGGTTTGGGACAGACCTTCTATGGCTACACCTTC
TRBD2	15	TRBV19	TRBJ2-7	CASSIFGGRDYEQYF	TGTGCCAGTAGTATTTTTGGAGGGAGGGACTACGAGCAGTACTTC
.	16	TRBV11-1	TRBJ2-1	CASSTIGASSYNEQFF	TGTGCCAGCAGTACCATAGGGGCGAGCTCCTACAATGAGCAGTTCTTC
.	13	TRBV6-1	TRBJ1-4	CASSESLGTNLFF	TGTGCCAGCAGTGAAAGTCTCGGGACAAATCTGTTTTTT
.	14	TRBV11-3	TRBJ2-2	CASNRGLNTGELFF	TGTGCCAGCAACCGGGGATTGAACACCGGGGAGCTGTTTTTT
.	14	TRBV7-3	TRBJ2-3	CASSLIPSTDTQYF	TGTGCCAGCAGCTTAATCCCTAGCACAGATACGCAGTATTTT